This T cell receptor beta chain was captured by sequencing in a study of early T cells in non-severe SARS-CoV-2 infection. Study-level information: Sequencing of bulk RNA from unsorted whole blood was done, without chain pairing.

Germline CDR1 is MGHRA and CDR2 is YSYEKL. CDR3 size: 16 residues. Trimming cost V 3 bases and J 4 bases; bases outside gene matches: 8. As part of library construction, unique molecular identifiers were attached to individual cDNA molecules. Each CDR3 protein gets one entry after TCRdb re-called the 5' RACE reads with MiXCR. The table records 85,000 to 90,000 distinct CDR3 sequences, roughly an eighth of them present only once. The material sequenced was whole blood. The rearrangement uses TRBV4-1 and TRBJ2-1, with 8 bases lining up with TRBD2. This receptor was identified in an adult who was a healthcare worker with PCR-confirmed SARS-CoV-2 infection or an uninfected control (not recorded which). For the CDR3, the DNA is TGCGCCAGCAGCCAGGACGGGGGGGAAGGGTACAATGAGCAGTTCTTC. Encoded protein: CASSQDGGEGYNEQFF.